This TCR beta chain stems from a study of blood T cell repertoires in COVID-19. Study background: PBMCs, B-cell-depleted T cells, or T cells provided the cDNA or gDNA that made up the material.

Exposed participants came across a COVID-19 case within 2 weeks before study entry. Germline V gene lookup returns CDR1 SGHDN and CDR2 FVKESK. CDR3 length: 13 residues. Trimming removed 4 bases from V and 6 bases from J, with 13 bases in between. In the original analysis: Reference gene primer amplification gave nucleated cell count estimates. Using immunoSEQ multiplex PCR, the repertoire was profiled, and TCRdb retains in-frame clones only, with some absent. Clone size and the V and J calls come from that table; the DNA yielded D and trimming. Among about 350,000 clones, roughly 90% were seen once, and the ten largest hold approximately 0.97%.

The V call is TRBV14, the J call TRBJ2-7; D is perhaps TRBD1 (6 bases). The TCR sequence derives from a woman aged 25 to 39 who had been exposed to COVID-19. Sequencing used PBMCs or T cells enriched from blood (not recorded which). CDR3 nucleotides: TGTGCCAGCAGCCTCGGGACACGGGCCGAGCAGTACTTC. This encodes CASSLGTRAEQYF.